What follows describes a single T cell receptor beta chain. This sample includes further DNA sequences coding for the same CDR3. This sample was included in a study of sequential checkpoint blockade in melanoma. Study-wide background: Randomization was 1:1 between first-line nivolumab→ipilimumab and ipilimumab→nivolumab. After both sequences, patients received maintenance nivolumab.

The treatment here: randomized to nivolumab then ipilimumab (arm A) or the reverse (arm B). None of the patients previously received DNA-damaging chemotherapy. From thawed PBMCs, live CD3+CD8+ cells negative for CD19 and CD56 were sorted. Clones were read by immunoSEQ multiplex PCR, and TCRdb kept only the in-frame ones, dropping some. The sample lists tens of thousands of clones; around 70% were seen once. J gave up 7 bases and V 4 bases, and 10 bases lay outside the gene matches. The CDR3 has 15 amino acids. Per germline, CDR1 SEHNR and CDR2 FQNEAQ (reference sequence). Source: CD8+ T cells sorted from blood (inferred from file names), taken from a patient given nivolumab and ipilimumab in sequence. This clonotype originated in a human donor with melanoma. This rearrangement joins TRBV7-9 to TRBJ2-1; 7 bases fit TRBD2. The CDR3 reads CASSSSGGALNEQFF. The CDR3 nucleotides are TGTGCCAGCAGCTCTAGCGGAGGGGCCTTGAATGAGCAGTTCTTC.